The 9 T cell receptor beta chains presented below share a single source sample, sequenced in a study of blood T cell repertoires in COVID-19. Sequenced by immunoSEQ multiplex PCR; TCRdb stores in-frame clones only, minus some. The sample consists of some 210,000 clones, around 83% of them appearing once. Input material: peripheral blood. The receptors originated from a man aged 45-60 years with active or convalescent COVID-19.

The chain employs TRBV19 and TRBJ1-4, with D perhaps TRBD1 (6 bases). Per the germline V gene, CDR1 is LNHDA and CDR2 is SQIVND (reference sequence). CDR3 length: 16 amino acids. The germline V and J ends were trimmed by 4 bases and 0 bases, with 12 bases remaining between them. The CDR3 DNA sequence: TGTGCCAGTAGTACGCACCCAGGGGCAACTAATGAAAAACTGTTTTTT. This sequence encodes CASSTHPGATNEKLFF. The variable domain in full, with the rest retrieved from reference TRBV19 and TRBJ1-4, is DGGITQSPKYLFRKEGQNVTLSCEQNLNHDAMYWYRQDPGQGLRLIYYSQIVNDFQKGDIAEGYSVSREKKESFPLTVTSAQKNPTAFYLCASSTHPGATNEKLFFGSGTQLSVL.

The CDR3 DNA is TGTGCCAGCAGCCAAACAAACGGCGGGGCGAGCCAAGAGACCCAGTACTTC. This translates into CASSQTNGGASQETQYF. This chain connects TRBV3-1 (or the pseudogene TRBV3-2) to TRBJ2-5, with a tentative D call TRBD2 (6 bases). Trimming left V 2 bases short and J 1 base short, with 17 bases between. The CDR3 length is 17 residues. The germline V gene encodes CDR1 LGHDT and CDR2 YNNKEL (reference sequence).

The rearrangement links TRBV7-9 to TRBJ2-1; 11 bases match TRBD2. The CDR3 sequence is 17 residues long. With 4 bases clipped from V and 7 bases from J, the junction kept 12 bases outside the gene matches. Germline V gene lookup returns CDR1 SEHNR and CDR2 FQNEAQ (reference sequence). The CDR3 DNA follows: TGTGCCAGCAGCTCGTATAGTACTAGCGGGAGAAGAAATGAGCAGTTCTTC. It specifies CASSSYSTSGRRNEQFF. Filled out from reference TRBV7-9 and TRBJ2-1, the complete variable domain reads DTGVSQNPRHKITKRGQNVTFRCDPISEHNRLYWYRQTLGQGPEFLTYFQNEAQLEKSRLLSDRFSAERPKGSFSTLEIQRTEQGDSAMYLCASSSYSTSGRRNEQFFGPGTRLTVL.

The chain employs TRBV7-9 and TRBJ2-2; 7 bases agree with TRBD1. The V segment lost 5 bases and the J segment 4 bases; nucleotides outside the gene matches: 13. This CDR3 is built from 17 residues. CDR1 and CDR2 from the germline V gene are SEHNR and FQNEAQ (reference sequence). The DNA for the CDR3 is TGTGCCAGCAGCCTAAGGCTTAGGGGGCGCATCACCGGGGAGCTGTTTTTT. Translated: CASSLRLRGRITGELFF. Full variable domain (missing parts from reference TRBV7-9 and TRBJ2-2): DTGVSQNPRHKITKRGQNVTFRCDPISEHNRLYWYRQTLGQGPEFLTYFQNEAQLEKSRLLSDRFSAERPKGSFSTLEIQRTEQGDSAMYLCASSLRLRGRITGELFFGEGSRLTVL.

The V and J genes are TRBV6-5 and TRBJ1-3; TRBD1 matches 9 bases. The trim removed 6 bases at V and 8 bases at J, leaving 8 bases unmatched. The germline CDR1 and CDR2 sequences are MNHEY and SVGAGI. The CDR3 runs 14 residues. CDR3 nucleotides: TGTGCCAGCAGCGTCCCGGGACAGGGCCACACCATATATTTT. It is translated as CASSVPGQGHTIYF.

The CDR3 DNA is TGTGCCAGCAGTTCCCTGACTAGCGCCCAAGAGACCCAGTACTTC. Its protein is CASSSLTSAQETQYF. V gene TRBV28 combines with J gene TRBJ2-5; 8 nucleotides align to TRBD2. This CDR3 has 15 amino acids. V trimming: 4 bases; J trimming: 1 base; junction bases outside the gene matches: 5. The germline V gene has CDR1 MDHEN and CDR2 SYDVKM. Full variable domain (outside the CDR3, taken from reference TRBV28 and TRBJ2-5): DVKVTQSSRYLVKRTGEKVFLECVQDMDHENMFWYRQDPGLGLRLIYFSYDVKMKEKGDIPEGYSVSREKKERFSLILESASTNQTSMYLCASSSLTSAQETQYFGPGTRLLVL.

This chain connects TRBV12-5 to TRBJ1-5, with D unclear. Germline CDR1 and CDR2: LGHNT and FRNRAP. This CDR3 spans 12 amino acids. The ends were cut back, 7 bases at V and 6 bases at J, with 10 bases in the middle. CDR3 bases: TGTGCTAGTGCCCAAACGAGTCAGCCCCAGCATTTT. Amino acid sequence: CASAQTSQPQHF.

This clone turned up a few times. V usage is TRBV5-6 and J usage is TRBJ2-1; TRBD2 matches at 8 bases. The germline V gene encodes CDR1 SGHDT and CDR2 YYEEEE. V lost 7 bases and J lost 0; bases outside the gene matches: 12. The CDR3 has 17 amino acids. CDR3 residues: CASLGRGAASSYNEQFF. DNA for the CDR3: TGTGCCAGCCTTGGGCGGGGGGCTGCCAGCTCCTACAATGAGCAGTTCTTC.

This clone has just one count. CDR3 loop: CASSFWGRTIYF. The CDR3 coding sequence is TGTGCCAGCAGTTTTTGGGGGCGTACCATATATTTT. The chain employs TRBV12-3 or TRBV12-4 and TRBJ1-3; the D gene is possibly TRBD1 (6 bases). The CDR3 runs 12 residues. Trimming took off 3 bases at V and 10 bases at J, with 10 bases between the two ends.